This entry concerns a single T cell receptor (beta chain). The identical CDR3 is also encoded by other nucleotide sequences in the sample. Germline V gene sequence: CDR1 MDHEN, CDR2 SYDVKM. V lost 2 bases to trimming and J lost 7 bases, with 5 bases between them. This CDR3 is 11 amino acids long. Sequenced by immunoSEQ multiplex PCR; TCRdb stores in-frame clones only, minus some. The sample carries some 190,000 clones, 85% to 90% recorded once. The sample comes from a study of T cell responses to AZD1222 COVID-19 vaccine. The chain recombines TRBV28 with TRBJ1-2, with D possibly matching TRBD1 (5 bases). The receptor was isolated from an adult in good health. The sample in question was peripheral blood, obtained on day 0 of AZD1222 vaccination. The CDR3 DNA follows: TGTGCCAGCAGTTTAGGGGGTGGCTACACCTTC. This translates into CASSLGGGYTF.